The present T cell receptor (beta chain) was sequenced within a study of a mutant IDH1 vaccine in newly diagnosed glioma. The overall study: Of the patients given treatment, approximately 62% were male and around 38% were female, and a mean age of around 38 years was recorded. Patients arrived already treated with radiotherapy, temozolomide, or both, most having had both. Study-level findings and limits: Changes to the top peripheral T cell clonotypes appeared unrelated to pseudoprogression.

Concerning this clone itself: What it binds is not known.

The CDR3 runs 14 residues. Per germline, CDR1 SEHNR and CDR2 FQNEAQ (reference sequence). V was cut by 3 bases and J by 5 bases, with 11 bases left in between. As to time point: baseline, week 1 (first vaccination visit). The treatment: pre-vaccination baseline after standard-of-care therapy. Astrocytomas found in donors were new, WHO grade 3 or 4, IDH1-mutant and ATRX-lost. Sequenced by immunoSEQ multiplex PCR; TCRdb stores in-frame clones only, minus some. The sample has some 100,000 clones; 83% are singletons. The TCR sequence derives from a woman between 50 and 59 years old with glioma. J is TRBJ1-5 and V is TRBV7-9; D gene unclear. This sample comprised PBMCs, obtained from a glioma patient treated with radiotherapy, temozolomide or both. The CDR3 DNA is TGTGCCAGCAGCTTGGCAGCGGAATATCAGCCCCAGCATTTT. Its protein is CASSLAAEYQPQHF.